This note documents a single T cell receptor (beta chain) sequence. The antigen is unknown. A much more abundant neighbour one base away suggests this may be a read error. The use of previously described methods and listed TCR primers produced the bulk TCR libraries. MiXCR was run by TCRdb on the PCR reads, yielding one entry per CDR3 protein. The sample carries 300,000 to 350,000 distinct CDR3 sequences, about 21% recorded once. Between about 18,000 and 1,000,000 sorted cells, with 10%, 30% or 50% RNA, yielded naive CD8 libraries. The data originate from a study of molecular identifiers for immune sequencing clone quantification. Study-level results: Clones that exceeded 20 RNA copies held over 97% of effector molecules, yet under 1% in naive cells.

Trimming removed 6 bases from V and 9 bases from J, with 21 bases in between. CDR1 and CDR2 from the germline V gene are MDHEN and SYDVKM. This CDR3 is 14 amino acids long. Material: naive CD8+ T cells from blood, with Jurkat cell RNA spiked in. Indicated subset: FACS-sorted CD8+CD4-CCR7+CD45RA+ naive T cells. The chain couples TRBV28 to TRBJ2-7, with D perhaps matching TRBD1 (6 bases). The origin of this receptor is a human donor in good health. Some libraries in this study had Jurkat cell RNA spiked in. This CDR3 reads CASRPLDSAGRQYF. CDR3 DNA sequence: TGTGCCAGCAGACCATTGGACAGTGCCGGGCGGCAGTACTTC.